A single sample is the source of the 17 T cell receptor beta chains below, sequenced in a study of cytomegalovirus exposure and HLA in healthy donors. Libraries were prepared by immunoSEQ multiplex PCR; TCRdb keeps only in-frame clonotypes and omits some of them. The sample lists 150,000 or so clones; around 90% were seen once. Material: PBMCs. The receptors were sampled from a woman aged 25-40 years in good health and CMV-seropositive.

The chain joins TRBV29-1 to TRBJ1-2; the match to TRBD1 covers 7 bases. The CDR3 runs to 12 residues. Germline values: CDR1 SQVTM, CDR2 ANQGSEA. V trimming: 7 bases; J trimming: 12 bases; junction bases outside the gene matches: 14. In nucleotides, the CDR3 is TGCAGCGCACCACAGGGGAGACGCGGCCACACCTTC. Residues: CSAPQGRRGHTF.

The chain recombines TRBV11-2 with TRBJ2-3; tentative D call: TRBD1 (6 bases). The CDR3 is 13 amino acids. CDR1 and CDR2 from the germline V gene are SGHAT and FQNNGV. Trimming shortened V by 6 bases and J by 3 bases, and 10 bases separated the two germline ends. CDR3 nucleotide sequence: TGTGCCAGCAGTAAAGGGGGTACAGATACGCAGTATTTT. Protein: CASSKGGTDTQYF.

The chain is built from TRBV2 and TRBJ2-6; possible D gene TRBD1, 5 bases. The length of the CDR3 is 15 residues. In germline, CDR1 is SNHLY, CDR2 FYNNEI. The V gene lost 3 bases and the J gene lost 4 bases, with 10 bases spanning the gap. Here the CDR3 DNA reads TGTGCCAGCAGTGAGATGACAGCCGGGGCCAACGTCCTGACTTTC. Its translation: CASSEMTAGANVLTF.

V gene TRBV29-1 combines with J gene TRBJ2-1; the D gene is possibly TRBD2 (6 bases). Germline CDR1 SQVTM, CDR2 ANQGSEA. The CDR3 runs to 14 residues. Trimming pared 1 base from V and 6 bases from J, leaving 13 bases between. CDR3 amino acids: CSVEGGFSGNEQFF. CDR3 DNA sequence: TGCAGCGTTGAAGGGGGGTTTAGCGGCAATGAGCAGTTCTTC.

The J gene is TRBJ1-1, the V gene TRBV6-1, with D possibly matching TRBD1 (5 bases). Germline-derived CDR1 and CDR2 are MNHNS and SASEGT. This CDR3 region has 13 residues. Trimming stripped 5 bases from V and 4 bases from J, with 11 bases between. CDR3 loop: CASSLNGGTEAFF. CDR3 bases: TGTGCCAGCAGTCTTAACGGGGGCACTGAAGCTTTCTTT.

The chain couples TRBV2 to TRBJ2-5; 12 bases line up with TRBD2. The V gene end was trimmed by 6 bases and the J gene end by 5 bases; junction bases not matched to a gene: 7. This CDR3 has 15 amino acids. Germline V gene data show CDR1 as SNHLY and CDR2 as FYNNEI. The CDR3 region has the DNA TGTGCCAGCAGGGGACTAGCGGGCTCCCATGAGACCCAGTACTTC. Translated, it gives CASRGLAGSHETQYF.

This sequence joins TRBV4-1 and TRBJ2-7, with D maybe TRBD1 (6 bases). Germline loops: CDR1 MGHRA, CDR2 YSYEKL. The CDR3 length is 14 residues. The germline V and J ends were trimmed by 2 bases and 7 bases, with 15 bases remaining between them. The CDR3 DNA reads TGCGCCAGCAGCCAACCGGGACACTCTTCAGAGCAGTACTTC. Its protein product is CASSQPGHSSEQYF.

J is TRBJ2-7 and V is TRBV6-5; D is unresolved. The CDR3 loop spans 15 amino acids. CDR1 is MNHEY, CDR2 SVGAGI, per germline. Between the trimmed V and J ends, which lost 0 bases and 2 bases, there was a span of 11 bases. CDR3 bases: TGTGCCAGCAGTTACTCAGGCCAGGTGACCTACGAGCAGTACTTC. This sequence encodes CASSYSGQVTYEQYF.

The J gene is TRBJ1-3, the V gene TRBV11-2; D uncertain. From germline, CDR1 is SGHAT and CDR2 FQNNGV. V was pared by 5 bases and J by 0 bases, with 8 bases between. This CDR3 is built from 14 residues. CDR3 DNA sequence: TGTGCCAGCAGCCGACAAGACTCTGGAAACACCATATATTTT. Translation gives CASSRQDSGNTIYF.

The gene calls are TRBV5-1 and TRBJ2-1; 8 bases fit TRBD1. The germline gives CDR1 SGHRS, CDR2 YFSETQ. The CDR3 has 15 amino acids. The J segment lost 7 bases and the V segment lost 0 bases, leaving 6 bases of the junction unmatched. CDR3 sequence (DNA): TGCGCCAGCAGCTTGGGTGGACAGGGATTTAATGAGCAGTTCTTC. Residues: CASSLGGQGFNEQFF.

The V gene is TRBV19, the J gene TRBJ1-5; 10 nucleotides align to TRBD1. Germline values: CDR1 LNHDA, CDR2 SQIVND (reference sequence). The CDR3 loop spans 15 amino acids. After removal of 5 bases from V and 7 bases from J, the junction contained 8 bases not matched to a gene. The CDR3 protein is CASSPRTGGSQPQHF. The CDR3 nucleotides are TGTGCCAGTAGTCCCCGGACAGGGGGAAGCCAGCCCCAGCATTTT.

This chain joins TRBV5-1 and TRBJ2-1; possibly TRBD1 for D (6 bases). CDR3 length equals 15 residues. Germline CDR1 SGHRS, CDR2 YFSETQ. V dropped 5 bases and J dropped 5 bases, with 17 bases sitting between them. CDR3 nucleotide sequence: TGCGCCAGCAGTCCTCGGACAGTTGGGGACAATGAGCAGTTCTTC. This encodes CASSPRTVGDNEQFF.

The chain combines TRBV4-1 with TRBJ2-7; 8 nucleotides agree with TRBD2. V lost 4 bases and J lost 1; bases outside the gene matches: 6. The length of the CDR3 is 15 residues. Per the germline V gene, CDR1 is MGHRA and CDR2 is YSYEKL. The CDR3 spells CASSPRGADSYEQYF. The CDR3 DNA follows: TGCGCCAGCAGCCCGCGGGGGGCCGATTCCTACGAGCAGTACTTC.

This clone has a single count. At the DNA level, this CDR3 is encoded by other sequences in the same sample as well. The chain combines TRBV4-1 with TRBJ2-7, with a tentative D call TRBD1 (6 bases). Germline CDR1 reads MGHRA; CDR2 reads YSYEKL. V lost 1 base and J lost 3, with 10 bases in between. The CDR3 totals 14 residues. CDR3 loop: CASSQVQGDYEQYF. CDR3 sequence (DNA): TGCGCCAGCAGCCAAGTACAGGGAGACTACGAGCAGTACTTC.

V gene TRBV5-5 combines with J gene TRBJ2-5; TRBD1 might be the D (6 bases). Germline assignment: CDR1 SGHKS and CDR2 YYEKEE (reference sequence). V lost 3 bases, J lost 2 bases, and 8 bases lay in between. CDR3 length: 13 amino acids. CDR3 DNA: TGTGCCAGCAGCTCAGGACAGCAAGAGACCCAGTACTTC. Translation: CASSSGQQETQYF.

The chain couples TRBV7-8 to TRBJ1-3; no clear D. This CDR3 is 16 amino acids long. Trimming took off 1 base at V and 0 bases at J, with 10 bases between the two ends. Germline V gene sequence: CDR1 SGHVS, CDR2 FQNEAQ. The DNA for the CDR3 is TGTGCCAGCAGCTTAGGCAGGCTACTCTCTGGAAACACCATATATTTT. Translation: CASSLGRLLSGNTIYF.

The V and J genes are TRBV28 and TRBJ2-3; TRBD2 matches at 11 bases. The ends lost 3 bases at V and 0 bases at J; junction bases unmatched: 14. Germline CDR1 and CDR2: MDHEN and SYDVKM. This CDR3 is 20 amino acids long. The CDR3 DNA follows: TGTGCCAGCAGTTTCCCGACTAGCGGGATATCCCTTTCTAGCACAGATACGCAGTATTTT. Translated: CASSFPTSGISLSSTDTQYF.